The rows below give T cell receptor beta chains drawn from one sample of a study of cytomegalovirus exposure and HLA in healthy donors. The data were produced by immunoSEQ multiplex PCR, yet TCRdb's version contains in-frame clones alone and is incomplete. The sample lists around 100,000 clones; around 71% were seen once. The specimen sequenced was PBMCs. Receptors originate from a man in his thirties or forties in good health and CMV-seronegative. Both conserved end residues are trimmed from each CDR3. D genes are given only for firm matches. Size values are once, few and many counts, or a class for expanded clones, and some rows have none.

v_call | d_call | clone_size | cdr3_aa
TRBV6-5 | TRBD1 | - | ASSSDREGSQPQH
TRBV11-2 | - | - | ASSLGGLSNQPQH
TRBV27 | - | once | ASSLGGLEQQY
TRBV4-1 | - | - | ASSHPGSHEQY
TRBV5-1 | - | - | ASSLVEGIGNIQY
TRBV7-9 | TRBD1 | medium-sized | ASSLYGQGGTEAF
TRBV7-2 | TRBD1 | - | ASSIAGTGSNYGYT
TRBV5-8 | - | - | ASSLGHPYEQY
TRBV5-6 | - | - | ASSLGVVPADGYT
TRBV5-6 | TRBD1 | - | ASSHYRDRGSSDTEAF
TRBV28 | TRBD2 | - | ASSTNSGRGDTQY
TRBV5-1 | - | few | ASSLTRGAGVLGLSTEAF
TRBV19 | TRBD1 | - | ASRETGGGADTQY
TRBV5-6 | - | - | ASSLSRGGTPEAF
TRBV19 | - | - | ASSMSVLREAF
TRBV29-1 | TRBD1 | few | SVDGQGQYEQY
TRBV18 | - | - | ASSPSQHQETQY
TRBV11-2 | - | - | ASSLGGRCNYGYT
TRBV6-6 | - | - | ASSLGSSYEQY
TRBV11-2 | TRBD2 | - | ASADGAGAYEQY
TRBV11-2 | TRBD1 | - | ASSISTGTGGVLANVLT
TRBV5-1 | - | - | ASSFSRGNTEAF
TRBV19 | TRBD2 | - | ASSIFPSGEETQY
TRBV4-2 | TRBD2 | - | ASSQDPSGKFGHYEQY
TRBV6-4 | - | few | ASSEGLDNEQF
TRBV7-2 | TRBD1 | - | ASSQRDRGLSGELF
TRBV30 | - | once | AWSPRGASNQPQH
TRBV7-3 | - | - | ASSLMSSVQETQY
TRBV30 | - | - | AWSVHVSNQPQH
TRBV28 | TRBD2 | - | ASRIAGGGDEQY
TRBV7-2 | - | - | ASSLVRGNTEAF
TRBV30 | - | - | AWSPGFSTDTQY
TRBV4-1 | - | - | ASRTVSGNTIY
TRBV7-8 | - | - | ASSPDAGYLRRRQY
TRBV7-3 | TRBD2 | - | ASSLLAGRYEQY
TRBV6-1 | - | - | ASSESLGTFNEKLF
TRBV2 | TRBD2 | - | ASSAGTSGGGNEQF
TRBV9 | - | - | ASSVDLGTGELF
TRBV28 | TRBD1 | - | ASSSSGTGREQY
TRBV7-2 | TRBD2 | - | ASSASGGLAKNIQY
TRBV11-2 | - | - | ASSLVVGSYNEQF
TRBV5-1 | TRBD1 | once | ASSGGQGMTEAF
TRBV9 | - | few | ASSVVAGWNEKLF
TRBV19 | - | - | ASSRESGINGYT
TRBV29-1 | - | few | SAKNTEAF
TRBV29-1 | TRBD1 | - | SGGTGGTGNTEAF
TRBV10-3 | - | - | AMSGLEGYEQY
TRBV7-3 | TRBD1 | few | ASSRAGGYEQY
TRBV9 | - | - | ASSERDGEWGNQPQH
TRBV18 | - | - | ASSPPTGRYNEQF
TRBV7-2 | - | - | ASRITGGQETQY
TRBV7-2 | - | - | ASSLSRGNQPQH
TRBV7-2 | - | - | ASRFQGRATGELF
TRBV7-2 | - | - | ASSLTVEGVVTTDTQY
TRBV6-5 | TRBD2 | - | ASSGTSGGADEQF
TRBV2 | - | - | ASSRDLNTEAF
TRBV27 | - | - | ASSFGGKLF
TRBV6-5 | - | - | ASSYARGESYEQY
TRBV27 | - | - | ASSLSSGYEQF
TRBV30 | TRBD1 | - | AWSVQGYTEAF